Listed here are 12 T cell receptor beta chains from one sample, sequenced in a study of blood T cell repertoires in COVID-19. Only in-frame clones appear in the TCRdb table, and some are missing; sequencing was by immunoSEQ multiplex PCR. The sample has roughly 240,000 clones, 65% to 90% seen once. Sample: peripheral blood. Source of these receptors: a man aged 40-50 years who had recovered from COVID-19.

In DNA form, the CDR3 reads TGCGCCAGCAGCCAGGATGGGACTAGCGGGAGGGCCGGACTAGGGGAGCAGTACTTC. It is translated as CASSQDGTSGRAGLGEQYF. The rearrangement joins TRBV4-1 to TRBJ2-7; TRBD2 matches at 16 bases. The CDR3 consists of 19 residues. J lost 7 bases, V lost 3 bases, and 15 bases had no gene match. Germline loops: CDR1 MGHRA, CDR2 YSYEKL.

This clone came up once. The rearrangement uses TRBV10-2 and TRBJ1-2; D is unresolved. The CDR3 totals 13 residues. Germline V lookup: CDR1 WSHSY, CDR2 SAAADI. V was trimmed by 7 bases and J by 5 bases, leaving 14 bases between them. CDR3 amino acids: CASTPPREYGYTF. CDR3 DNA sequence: TGCGCCAGCACCCCCCCTCGGGAATATGGCTACACCTTC.

CDR3 DNA: TGTGCCAGCAGCCAAGGACTAGTGGGGCAAGAGACCCAGTACTTC. Its protein is CASSQGLVGQETQYF. J is TRBJ2-5 and V is TRBV3-1 (or the pseudogene TRBV3-2); TRBD2 is a possible D gene (6 bases). The germline V gene has CDR1 LGHDT and CDR2 YNNKEL (reference sequence). With 1 base removed from V and 2 bases from J, the gap between germline ends came to 11 bases. This CDR3 region has 15 residues.

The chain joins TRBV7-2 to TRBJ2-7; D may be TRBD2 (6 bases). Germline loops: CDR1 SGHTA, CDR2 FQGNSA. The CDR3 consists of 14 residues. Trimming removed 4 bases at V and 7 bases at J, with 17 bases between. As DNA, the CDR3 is TGTGCCAGCAGCTCTCAACCGGGAGTTGGGGAGCAGTACTTC. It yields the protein CASSSQPGVGEQYF.

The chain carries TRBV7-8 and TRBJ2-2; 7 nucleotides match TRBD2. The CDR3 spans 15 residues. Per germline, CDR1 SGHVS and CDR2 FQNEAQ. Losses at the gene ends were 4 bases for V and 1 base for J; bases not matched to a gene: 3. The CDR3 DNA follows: TGTGCCAGCAGCTCGACTAGCCAGAACACCGGGGAGCTGTTTTTT. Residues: CASSSTSQNTGELFF.

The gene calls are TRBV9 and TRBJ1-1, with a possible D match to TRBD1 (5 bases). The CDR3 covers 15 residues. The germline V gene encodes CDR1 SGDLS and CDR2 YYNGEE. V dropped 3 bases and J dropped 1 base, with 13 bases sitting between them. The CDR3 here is CASSGQDSWNTEAFF. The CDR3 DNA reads TGTGCCAGCAGCGGTCAAGACAGTTGGAACACTGAAGCTTTCTTT.

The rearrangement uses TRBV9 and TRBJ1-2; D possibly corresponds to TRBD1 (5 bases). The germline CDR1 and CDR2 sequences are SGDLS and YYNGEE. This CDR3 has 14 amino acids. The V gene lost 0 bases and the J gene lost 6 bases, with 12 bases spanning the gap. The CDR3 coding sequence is TGTGCCAGCAGCGTAGTTCCCAGGGCGAATGGCTACACCTTC. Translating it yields CASSVVPRANGYTF. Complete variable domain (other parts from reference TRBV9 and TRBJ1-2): DSGVTQTPKHLITATGQRVTLRCSPRSGDLSVYWYQQSLDQGLQFLIQYYNGEERAKGNILERFSAQQFPDLHSELNLSSLELGDSALYFCASSVVPRANGYTFGSGTRLTVV.

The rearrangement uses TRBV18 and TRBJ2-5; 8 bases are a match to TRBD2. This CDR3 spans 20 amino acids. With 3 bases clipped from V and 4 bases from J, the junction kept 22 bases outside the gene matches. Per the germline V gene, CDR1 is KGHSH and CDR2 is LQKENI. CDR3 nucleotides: TGTGCCAGCTCACCCAGCCCGACGAGCGGGAGTTGGTCCGCAACAGAGACCCAGTACTTC. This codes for CASSPSPTSGSWSATETQYF.

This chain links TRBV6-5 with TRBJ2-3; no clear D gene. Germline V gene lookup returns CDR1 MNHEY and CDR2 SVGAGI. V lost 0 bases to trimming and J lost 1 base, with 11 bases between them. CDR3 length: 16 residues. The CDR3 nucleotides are TGTGCCAGCAGTTACTCCGCGTCCACCGGCACAGATACGCAGTATTTT. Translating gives CASSYSASTGTDTQYF.

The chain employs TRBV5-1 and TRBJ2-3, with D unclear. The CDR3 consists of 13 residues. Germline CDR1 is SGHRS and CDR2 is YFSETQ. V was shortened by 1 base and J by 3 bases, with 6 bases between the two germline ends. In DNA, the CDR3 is TGCGCCAGCAGCTTGACAGTGACAGATACGCAGTATTTT. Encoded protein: CASSLTVTDTQYF.

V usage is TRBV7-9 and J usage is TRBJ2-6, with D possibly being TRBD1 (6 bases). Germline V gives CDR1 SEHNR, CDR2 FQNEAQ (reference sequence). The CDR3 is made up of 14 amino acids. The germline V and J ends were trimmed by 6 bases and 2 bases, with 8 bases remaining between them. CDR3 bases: TGTGCCAGCAGACCAGGGGCTGGGGCCAACGTCCTGACTTTC. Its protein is CASRPGAGANVLTF.

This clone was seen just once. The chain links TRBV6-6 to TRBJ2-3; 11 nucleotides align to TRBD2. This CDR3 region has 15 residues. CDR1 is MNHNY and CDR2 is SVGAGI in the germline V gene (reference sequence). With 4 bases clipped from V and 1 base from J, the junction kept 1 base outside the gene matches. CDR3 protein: CASSFSGGGTDTQYF. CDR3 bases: TGTGCCAGCAGTTTTAGCGGGGGGGGCACAGATACGCAGTATTTT.